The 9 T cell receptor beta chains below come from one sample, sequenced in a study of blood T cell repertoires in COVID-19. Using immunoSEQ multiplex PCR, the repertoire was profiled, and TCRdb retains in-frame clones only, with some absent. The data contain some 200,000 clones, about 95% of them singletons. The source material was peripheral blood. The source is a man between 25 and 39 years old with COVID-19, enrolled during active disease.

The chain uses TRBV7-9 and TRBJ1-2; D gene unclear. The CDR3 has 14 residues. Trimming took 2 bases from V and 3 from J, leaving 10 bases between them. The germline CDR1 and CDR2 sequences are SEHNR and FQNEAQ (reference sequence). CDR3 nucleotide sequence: TGTGCCAGCAGCTTACCCGGGGAGGACTATGGCTACACCTTC. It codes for CASSLPGEDYGYTF.

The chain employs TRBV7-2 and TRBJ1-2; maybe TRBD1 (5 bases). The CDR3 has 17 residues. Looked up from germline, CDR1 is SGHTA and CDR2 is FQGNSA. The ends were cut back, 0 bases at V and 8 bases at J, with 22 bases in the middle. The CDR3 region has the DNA TGTGCCAGCAGCTTAGCGGGTCTTCAGGGCTCCCAGGGAGGCTACACCTTC. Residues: CASSLAGLQGSQGGYTF.

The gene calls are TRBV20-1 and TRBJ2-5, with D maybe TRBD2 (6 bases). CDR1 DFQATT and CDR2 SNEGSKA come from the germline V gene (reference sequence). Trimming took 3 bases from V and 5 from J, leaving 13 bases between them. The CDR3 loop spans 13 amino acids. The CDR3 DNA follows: TGCAGTGCTAGTATGGGTCGGGAGGAGACCCAGTACTTC. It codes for CSASMGREETQYF.

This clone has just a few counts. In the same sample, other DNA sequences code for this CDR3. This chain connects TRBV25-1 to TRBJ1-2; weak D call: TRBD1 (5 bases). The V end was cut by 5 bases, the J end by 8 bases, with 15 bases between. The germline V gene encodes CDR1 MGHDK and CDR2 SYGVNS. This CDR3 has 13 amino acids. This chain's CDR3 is CASSPRGGTGYTF. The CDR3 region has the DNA TGTGCCAGCAGTCCACGGGGGGGTACCGGCTACACCTTC.

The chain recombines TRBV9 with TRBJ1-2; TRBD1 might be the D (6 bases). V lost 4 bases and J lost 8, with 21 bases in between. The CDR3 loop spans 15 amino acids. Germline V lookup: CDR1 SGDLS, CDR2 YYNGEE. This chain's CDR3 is CASSTTGRDYRGYTF. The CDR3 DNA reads TGTGCCAGCAGCACGACAGGTCGTGACTACCGGGGCTACACCTTC.

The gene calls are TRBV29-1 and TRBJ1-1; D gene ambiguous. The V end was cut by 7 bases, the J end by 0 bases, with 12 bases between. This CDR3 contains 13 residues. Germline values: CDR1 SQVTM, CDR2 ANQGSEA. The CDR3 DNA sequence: TGCAGCGCTAAGACGGGGATGAACACTGAAGCTTTCTTT. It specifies CSAKTGMNTEAFF.

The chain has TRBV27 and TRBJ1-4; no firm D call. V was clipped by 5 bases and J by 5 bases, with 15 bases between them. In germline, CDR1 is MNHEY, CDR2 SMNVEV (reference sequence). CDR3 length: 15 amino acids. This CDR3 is CASSATAASNEKLFF. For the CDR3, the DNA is TGTGCCAGCAGTGCCACAGCCGCCTCAAATGAAAAACTGTTTTTT. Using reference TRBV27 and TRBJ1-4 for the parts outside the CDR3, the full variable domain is EAQVTQNPRYLITVTGKKLTVTCSQNMNHEYMSWYRQDPGLGLRQIYYSMNVEVTDKGDVPEGYKVSRKEKRNFPLILESPSPNQTSLYFCASSATAASNEKLFFGSGTQLSVL.

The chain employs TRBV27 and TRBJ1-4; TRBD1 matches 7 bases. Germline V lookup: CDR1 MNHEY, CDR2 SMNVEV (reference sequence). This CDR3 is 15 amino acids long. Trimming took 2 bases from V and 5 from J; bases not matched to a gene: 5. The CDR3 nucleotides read TGTGCCAGCAGTTTACTCCAGGGGGGAAATGAAAAACTGTTTTTT. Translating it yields CASSLLQGGNEKLFF.

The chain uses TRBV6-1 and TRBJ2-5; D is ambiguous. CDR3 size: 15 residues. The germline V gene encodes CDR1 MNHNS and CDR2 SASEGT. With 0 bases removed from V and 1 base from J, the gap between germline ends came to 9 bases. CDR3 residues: CASSEAGSFQETQYF. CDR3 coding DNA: TGTGCCAGCAGTGAAGCGGGCAGCTTCCAAGAGACCCAGTACTTC.